This TCR beta chain was captured by sequencing in a study of blood T cell repertoires in COVID-19 (TCRdb year 2020). Some background on the complete study: Collaborator samples came from the United States, Italy and Spain and covered acute and convalescent phases of COVID-19. The prospective study material was composed of cDNA or gDNA derived from T cells, B-cell-depleted T cells, or PBMCs. Deeply sampled blood TCRbeta repertoires from subjects exposed to, actively infected with, or recovered from COVID-19 were included in the dataset. A freely available public database, intended as a resource for researchers studying the immune response to SARS-CoV-2, is where the repertoires were released. The samples were drawn from two sources: the first 160 participants of the ongoing ImmuneRACE study, and about 1,300 subjects contributed by 6 global collaborators. A de-identified subject ID, COVID-19 status, age in years and sex were almost always included in the sample metadata. Where available, HLA class I and class II types were taken from metadata supplied by the sample provider and were not determined by assay-based typing. What the authors observed across the whole study: How much clinical and demographic metadata was included differed by source and by participant, and the metadata was provided uncurated.

Deletion took 2 bases off V and 2 bases off J, with a span of 7 bases between the germline ends. Inclusive of the bounding cysteine and phenylalanine, the CDR3 is 13 residues long. Only CDR3 DNA is held: 39 bases, read in frame from base 1. Looking up the germline V gene yields CDR1 MNHEY and CDR2 SVGAGI. TCRbeta CDR3 regions were amplified from genomic DNA by means of the immunoSEQ Assay, a bias-controlled multiplex PCR. The paper's data handling went like this. Within the assay, amplification of reference gene primers was used to estimate how many nucleated cells each sample contained. To quantify the absolute abundance of each unique TCRbeta CDR3 rearrangement, sequence reads were collapsed and filtered. For each sample, productive Simpson clonality was calculated as the square root of Simpson's diversity index across productive rearrangements. This immuneACCESS table, as held by TCRdb, lists in-frame sequences with V and J called but not all clones. Of the missing ones, under half trace to an unresolved V gene in checked studies; the others have no known cause. That table furnishes V, J and clone size, whereas the DNA furnished D and trimming. The sample contains a few hundred thousand clones, about nine tenths of them found a single time. Roughly 4.2% of the sample belongs to the ten largest clones.

A note on this clone: Its antigen is still unknown. The sample holds no much larger clone one base away, and base qualities are not on file.

Collaborating institutions collected whole blood in K2EDTA tubes following their own protocols. For TCRbeta analysis, collaborator samples were shipped as frozen whole blood, as isolated PBMCs, or as DNA extracted from either sample type. The sequence is built from TRBV6-5 and TRBJ2-7; TRBD1 is a possible D gene, resting on 6 matching bases. Sequencing used peripheral blood. This TCR was recovered from a man in his fifties with acute or convalescent COVID-19. The sequence in DNA is TGTGCCAGCAGTTACGACAGGACCTACGAGCAGTACTTC. Its protein reads: CASSYDRTYEQYF.